This is a list of T cell receptor beta chains from one sample in a study of blood T cell repertoires in COVID-19. Measured with immunoSEQ multiplex PCR; TCRdb has only the in-frame clones, and not every one. The sample includes about 33,000 clones, just over 85% of them seen just once. Input material: peripheral blood. These receptors were collected from a human donor in a cohort sampled during active COVID-19. The CDR3 runs from the conserved cysteine through the conserved F or W. The order of the fields is V gene, J gene, D gene, CDR3 protein. A D gene is named only where the DNA matches it firmly.

>TRBV11-2|TRBJ2-7|NA
CASSFRRGRGAYEQYF
>TRBV5-8|TRBJ2-3|NA
CASNPLASTDTQYF
>TRBV9|TRBJ2-5|NA
CASSWGPGQLRNQETQYF
>TRBV2|TRBJ1-6|TRBD1
CASLEDRGSLNSPLHF
>TRBV19|TRBJ1-1|NA
CASSQQTKTEAFF
>TRBV19|TRBJ2-2|NA
CASSIEDISHTGELFF
>TRBV2|TRBJ1-2|TRBD1
CASSDDRGRHGYTF
>TRBV27|TRBJ2-1|NA
CASSHPTHNEQFF
>TRBV6-1|TRBJ1-1|NA
CASSEPVSRPAFF
>TRBV20-1|TRBJ2-1|NA
CSAASPNEQFF
>TRBV29-1|TRBJ2-7|NA
CSVAAAGRIRTYEQYF
>TRBV3-1/TRBV3-2|TRBJ2-4|TRBD2
CASSQVASGGRQYF
>TRBV27|TRBJ1-4|NA
CASSFTRTTNEKLFF
>TRBV19|TRBJ1-4|TRBD1
CASSQGGLKLFF
>TRBV5-1|TRBJ2-1|TRBD1
CASSLQGQGHNEQFF
>TRBV7-9|TRBJ1-1|TRBD1
CASSGGTGRNTEAFF
>TRBV5-5|TRBJ1-6|NA
CASSIREGVGPLHF
>TRBV7-3|TRBJ1-1|NA
CASSLGPRGNTEAFF
>TRBV11-2|TRBJ1-2|NA
CASSPLSLLGYTF
>TRBV18|TRBJ2-7|NA
CASSPQGGSLYEQYF
>TRBV10-3|TRBJ1-6|NA
CAIRRGSRDSPLHF
>TRBV6-2/TRBV6-3|TRBJ2-7|TRBD2
CASSSVGLALYEQYF
>TRBV27|TRBJ2-2|NA
CASSYLALGELFF
>TRBV21-1|TRBJ2-7|NA
CASSWDRLGEQYF